Shown below are 28 T cell receptor beta chains from a single sample sequenced in a study of cytomegalovirus exposure and HLA in healthy donors. Vbeta (60) and Jbeta (13) primers were used in the PCR. Libraries were prepared by immunoSEQ multiplex PCR; TCRdb keeps only in-frame clonotypes and omits some of them. The sample yields around 130,000 clones, about 61% seen once. Sequenced: PBMCs. Receptors were obtained from a male donor in good health and CMV-seronegative.

The V and J genes are TRBV30 and TRBJ1-3; possibly TRBD1 for D (6 bases). The CDR3 sequence is 15 residues long. CDR1 is GTSNPN and CDR2 is SVGIG in the germline V gene (reference sequence). The ends were cut back, 7 bases at V and 0 bases at J, with 16 bases in the middle. The DNA of the CDR3 is TGTGCCTTCTCGGCTACCAGGGGCTCTGGAAACACCATATATTTT. Translated: CAFSATRGSGNTIYF.

The rearrangement uses TRBV5-6 and TRBJ1-5; maybe TRBD1 (5 bases). The CDR3 loop spans 13 amino acids. The germline V gene has CDR1 SGHDT and CDR2 YYEEEE. V lost 2 bases, J lost 5 bases, and 8 bases lay in between. CDR3 protein: CASSFWGDQPQHF. CDR3 in DNA: TGTGCCAGCAGCTTTTGGGGGGATCAGCCCCAGCATTTT.

This clone was counted a few times. The J gene is TRBJ2-7, the V gene TRBV6-5; D is possibly TRBD2 (6 bases). This CDR3 region has 16 residues. Looked up from germline, CDR1 is MNHEY and CDR2 is SVGAGI. V was clipped by 0 bases and J by 1 base, with 13 bases between them. CDR3 loop: CASSYSAGRGSYEQYF. The CDR3, as DNA: TGTGCCAGCAGTTACTCCGCGGGGCGCGGGTCCTACGAGCAGTACTTC.

This clone turned up a few times. The J gene is TRBJ1-5, the V gene TRBV19; 8 bases are a match to TRBD1. The V gene's germline CDR1 is LNHDA and CDR2 SQIVND (reference sequence). The trim removed 4 bases at V and 6 bases at J, leaving 2 bases unmatched. The CDR3 has 13 residues. Written as DNA, the CDR3 is TGTGCCAGTAGTAGGACAGGGAGTCAGCCCCAGCATTTT. It translates to CASSRTGSQPQHF. The full variable domain, in which reference TRBV19 and TRBJ1-5 provide the parts outside the CDR3, is DGGITQSPKYLFRKEGQNVTLSCEQNLNHDAMYWYRQDPGQGLRLIYYSQIVNDFQKGDIAEGYSVSREKKESFPLTVTSAQKNPTAFYLCASSRTGSQPQHFGDGTRLSIL.

The CDR3 is CASSQRGSSDTQYF. The CDR3 DNA follows: TGCGCCAGCAGCCAGCGGGGCAGTTCCGATACGCAGTATTTT. The rearrangement joins TRBV5-1 to TRBJ2-3, with TRBD2 matching over 7 bases. Trimming took 4 bases from V and 6 from J; bases not matched to a gene: 8. Per the germline V gene, CDR1 is SGHRS and CDR2 is YFSETQ. The CDR3 runs to 14 residues.

This clone was seen a few times. The CDR3 is CAPKGVAGELFF. For the CDR3, the DNA is TGTGCCCCTAAGGGAGTGGCCGGGGAGCTGTTTTTT. V is TRBV5-8 and J is TRBJ2-2; perhaps TRBD2 as D (5 bases). This CDR3 region has 12 residues. Trimming took 10 bases from V and 6 from J, leaving 13 bases between them. Germline assignment: CDR1 SGHTS and CDR2 YDEGEE.

The rearrangement uses TRBV7-3 and TRBJ2-3, with 10 bases lining up with TRBD1. Germline CDR1 reads SGHTA; CDR2 reads FQGTGA. Unmatched junction bases numbered 8, after V lost 2 bases and J lost 6 bases. The CDR3 consists of 16 residues. The CDR3 region is CASSLGGTGVYDTQYF. CDR3 bases: TGTGCCAGCAGCTTAGGGGGGACAGGGGTTTATGATACGCAGTATTTT.

The genes are TRBV4-3 and TRBJ1-4; no clear D. The CDR3 loop spans 14 amino acids. V lost 1 base to trimming and J lost 7 bases, with 10 bases between them. Germline CDR1 reads LGHNA; CDR2 reads YSLEER. CDR3 nucleotide sequence: TGCGCCAGCAGCCAAGCCAGCGGAGGTGAAAAACTGTTTTTT. Protein product: CASSQASGGEKLFF.

This clone came up a few times. This chain uses TRBV15 with TRBJ1-2; 7 nucleotides match TRBD1. With V trimmed by 3 bases and J by 2 bases, 3 bases remained unmatched. CDR1 is LNHNV, CDR2 YYDKDF, per germline (reference sequence). This CDR3 is 14 amino acids long. Here the CDR3 DNA reads TGTGCCACCAGCAGTACGGACAGGAACTATGGCTACACCTTC. Its translation is CATSSTDRNYGYTF. Full variable domain (rest looked up from reference TRBV15 and TRBJ1-2): DAMVIQNPRYQVTQFGKPVTLSCSQTLNHNVMYWYQQKSSQAPKLLFHYYDKDFNNEADTPDNFQSRRPNTSFCFLDIRSPGLGDTAMYLCATSSTDRNYGYTFGSGTRLTVV.

This clone was counted between two and nine times. This chain joins TRBV28 and TRBJ1-1; D is uncertain. The CDR3 loop spans 14 amino acids. The germline CDR1 and CDR2 sequences are MDHEN and SYDVKM. V lost 5 bases and J lost 4, with 14 bases in between. CDR3 region: CASSISFWSTEAFF. CDR3 DNA: TGTGCCAGCAGTATCTCGTTTTGGAGCACTGAAGCTTTCTTT. Supplemented by reference TRBV28 and TRBJ1-1, the full variable domain reads DVKVTQSSRYLVKRTGEKVFLECVQDMDHENMFWYRQDPGLGLRLIYFSYDVKMKEKGDIPEGYSVSREKKERFSLILESASTNQTSMYLCASSISFWSTEAFFGQGTRLTVV.

The chain joins TRBV27 to TRBJ2-7; D is possibly TRBD2 (6 bases). The V end was cut by 4 bases, the J end by 4 bases, with 17 bases between. The CDR3 loop spans 15 amino acids. Germline CDR1 is MNHEY and CDR2 is SMNVEV (reference sequence). The CDR3 nucleotides read TGTGCCAGCAGTTCAGGAAGGGTTGGGGGGTACGAGCAGTACTTC. Its translation is CASSSGRVGGYEQYF.

V and J are TRBV14 and TRBJ2-3; D call uncertain. Germline CDR1 is SGHDN and CDR2 is FVKESK. The V end lost 2 bases, the J end lost 2 bases, and 5 bases lay between the germline ends. This CDR3 comprises 13 residues. In nucleotides, the CDR3 is TGTGCCAGCAGCCAAAGCGCCACAGATACGCAGTATTTT. Protein sequence: CASSQSATDTQYF.

V and J are TRBV7-8 and TRBJ2-7; 9 bases fit TRBD1. J lost 7 bases, V lost 4 bases, and 8 bases had no gene match. Germline V gene lookup returns CDR1 SGHVS and CDR2 FQNEAQ. The CDR3 consists of 14 residues. CDR3 protein: CASSSPDRGGEQYF. Here the CDR3 DNA reads TGTGCCAGCAGCTCCCCGGACAGGGGCGGGGAGCAGTACTTC.

The rearrangement uses TRBV18 and TRBJ2-7, with 8 bases that match TRBD1. There are 18 residues in the CDR3. CDR1 and CDR2 from the germline V gene are KGHSH and LQKENI. V was pared by 2 bases and J by 2 bases, with 14 bases of the junction left unmatched. CDR3 sequence: CASSPLTGDFQGTYEQYF. The DNA of the CDR3 is TGTGCCAGCTCACCATTGACAGGGGATTTTCAGGGAACCTACGAGCAGTACTTC.

The V call is TRBV18, the J call TRBJ2-7; 10 bases align to TRBD1. J lost 6 bases, V lost 6 bases, and 8 bases had no gene match. CDR1 KGHSH and CDR2 LQKENI come from the germline V gene. The CDR3 has 14 amino acids. The CDR3: CASSTGTGELEQYF. The CDR3 region has the DNA TGTGCCAGCTCGACCGGGACAGGGGAACTCGAGCAGTACTTC.

The chain carries TRBV2 and TRBJ1-1, with TRBD1 matching over 7 bases. After removal of 8 bases from V and 3 bases from J, the junction contained 12 bases not matched to a gene. This CDR3 spans 15 amino acids. Germline V lookup: CDR1 SNHLY, CDR2 FYNNEI. The DNA of the CDR3 is TGTGCCAGCCGCGACCAACCTACAGGGGACACTGAAGCTTTCTTT. Translating gives CASRDQPTGDTEAFF.

The rearrangement links TRBV15 to TRBJ1-1; D possibly corresponds to TRBD1 (5 bases). V was cut by 5 bases and J by 8 bases, with 15 bases left in between. The CDR3 is 13 residues long. Germline CDR1 LNHNV, CDR2 YYDKDF (reference sequence). This chain's CDR3 is CATSGQEQGEAFF. DNA of the CDR3: TGTGCCACCAGCGGACAAGAGCAGGGAGAAGCTTTCTTT.

This clone appeared a few times. The chain carries TRBV11-3 and TRBJ2-2; D is perhaps TRBD1 (6 bases). The CDR3 totals 14 residues. Germline V gene sequence: CDR1 SGHNT, CDR2 YENEEA. V gave up 4 bases and J gave up 7 bases, with 13 bases separating them. The CDR3 sequence: CASSSLQGNGELFF. For the CDR3, the DNA is TGTGCCAGCAGCTCCCTACAGGGAAACGGGGAGCTGTTTTTT. Looking up the rest from reference TRBV11-3 and TRBJ2-2 gives the full variable domain: EAGVVQSPRYKIIEKKQPVAFWCNPISGHNTLYWYLQNLGQGPELLIRYENEEAVDDSQLPKDRFSAERLKGVDSTLKIQPAELGDSAVYLCASSSLQGNGELFFGEGSRLTVL.

The CDR3 DNA is TGTGCCAGCAGCTTCGGGACTACAGATACGCAGTATTTT. Translation: CASSFGTTDTQYF. The V call is TRBV5-4, the J call TRBJ2-3; possibly TRBD2 for D (6 bases). The V and J ends lost 2 bases and 3 bases respectively, with 7 bases between them. Germline V gene sequence: CDR1 SGHNT, CDR2 YYREEE (reference sequence). The CDR3 runs 13 residues.

Only a few counts were recorded for this clone. The gene calls are TRBV5-1 and TRBJ2-5, with a weak D call TRBD1 (6 bases). The assigned J gene may be wrong: the sequence end matches TRBJ2-7 better. This CDR3 spans 12 amino acids. Germline assignment: CDR1 SGHRS and CDR2 YFSETQ. CDR3 nucleotide sequence: TGCGCCAGCAGCTCACAGGGCTACGAGCAGTACTTC. This gives the protein CASSSQGYEQYF.

This chain connects TRBV9 to TRBJ2-1, with a possible D match to TRBD2 (6 bases). The CDR3 consists of 17 residues. Looked up from germline, CDR1 is SGDLS and CDR2 is YYNGEE. V lost 1 base to trimming and J lost 5 bases, with 19 bases between them. The CDR3 protein is CASSVSWGVGIHNEQFF. The CDR3 region has the DNA TGTGCCAGCAGCGTATCTTGGGGGGTGGGTATACACAATGAGCAGTTCTTC.

This clone has a handful of counts. This chain uses TRBV10-3 with TRBJ2-3, with D possibly matching TRBD2 (6 bases). Trimming cost V 3 bases and J 3 bases, with 13 bases left between them. Germline lookup yields CDR1 ENHRY and CDR2 SYGVKD. This CDR3 has 15 amino acids. This chain's CDR3 is CAISDPGEGTDTQYF. CDR3 coding DNA: TGTGCCATCAGTGACCCGGGAGAGGGTACAGATACGCAGTATTTT.

The V and J genes are TRBV18 and TRBJ1-5; unclear D gene. V was trimmed by 3 bases and J by 4 bases, leaving 16 bases between them. CDR1 and CDR2 from the germline V gene are KGHSH and LQKENI. This CDR3 has 16 amino acids. The CDR3 loop reads CASSPNIGRGNQPQHF. Here the CDR3 DNA reads TGTGCCAGCTCACCCAATATAGGGCGGGGAAATCAGCCCCAGCATTTT.

This clone was observed a few times. One end of the junction does not line up with germline, which may come from a read error. This chain links TRBV20-1 with TRBJ1-1; D unclear. CDR1 is DFQATT, CDR2 SNEGSKA, per germline (reference sequence). The CDR3 contains 11 residues. CDR3 sequence: CSASDQTVAFF. The CDR3 bases are TGCAGTGCTAGTGACCAGACTGTAGCTTTCTTT.

The V call is TRBV6-1, the J call TRBJ1-5; D not resolved. The CDR3 is made up of 13 amino acids. V was shortened by 2 bases and J by 2 bases, with 4 bases between the two germline ends. Germline assignment: CDR1 MNHNS and CDR2 SASEGT. CDR3 in DNA: TGTGCCAGCAGTGAACAGGGCAATCAGCCCCAGCATTTT. Encoded protein: CASSEQGNQPQHF.

V gene TRBV13 combines with J gene TRBJ1-6, with 9 bases matching TRBD1. Germline CDR1 PRHDT, CDR2 FYEKMQ (reference sequence). The V and J ends lost 0 bases and 7 bases, in that order; junction bases with no gene match: 1. The CDR3 has 15 amino acids. The CDR3 spells CASSLGTGGNSPLHF. The CDR3 DNA reads as TGTGCCAGCAGCTTAGGGACAGGGGGGAATTCACCCCTCCACTTT.

The rearrangement uses TRBV6-1 and TRBJ2-5; tentative D call: TRBD2 (5 bases). Looked up from germline, CDR1 is MNHNS and CDR2 is SASEGT. The CDR3 contains 13 residues. Trimming took off 5 bases at V and 5 bases at J, with 12 bases between the two ends. The CDR3 spells CASSLIRGETQYF. CDR3 DNA: TGTGCCAGCAGTCTTATACGCGGGGAGACCCAGTACTTC.

V is TRBV14 and J is TRBJ2-1; D gene ambiguous. CDR3 length: 15 amino acids. Trimming shortened V by 1 base and J by 3 bases, and 10 bases separated the two germline ends. The germline gives CDR1 SGHDN, CDR2 FVKESK. CDR3 loop: CASSQVSRYYNEQFF. CDR3 bases: TGTGCCAGCAGCCAAGTATCCAGGTACTACAATGAGCAGTTCTTC.